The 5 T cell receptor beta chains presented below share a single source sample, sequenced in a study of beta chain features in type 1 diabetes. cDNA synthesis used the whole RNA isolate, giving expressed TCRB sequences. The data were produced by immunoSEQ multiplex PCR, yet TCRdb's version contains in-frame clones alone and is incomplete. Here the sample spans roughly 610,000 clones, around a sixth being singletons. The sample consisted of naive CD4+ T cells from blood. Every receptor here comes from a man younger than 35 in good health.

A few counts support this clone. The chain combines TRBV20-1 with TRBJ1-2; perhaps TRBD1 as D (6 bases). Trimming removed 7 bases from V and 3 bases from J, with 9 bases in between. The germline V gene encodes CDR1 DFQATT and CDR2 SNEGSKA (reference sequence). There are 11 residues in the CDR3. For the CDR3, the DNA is TGCAGTGTAAAGGGGGACTATGGCTACACCTTC. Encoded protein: CSVKGDYGYTF.

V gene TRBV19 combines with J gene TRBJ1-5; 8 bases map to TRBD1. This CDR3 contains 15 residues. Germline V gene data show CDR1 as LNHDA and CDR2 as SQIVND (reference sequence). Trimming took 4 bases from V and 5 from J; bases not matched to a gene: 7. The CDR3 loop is CASSRGTGGYQPQHF. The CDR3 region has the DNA TGTGCCAGTAGTAGGGGGACAGGAGGATATCAGCCCCAGCATTTT. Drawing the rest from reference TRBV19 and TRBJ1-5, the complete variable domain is DGGITQSPKYLFRKEGQNVTLSCEQNLNHDAMYWYRQDPGQGLRLIYYSQIVNDFQKGDIAEGYSVSREKKESFPLTVTSAQKNPTAFYLCASSRGTGGYQPQHFGDGTRLSIL.

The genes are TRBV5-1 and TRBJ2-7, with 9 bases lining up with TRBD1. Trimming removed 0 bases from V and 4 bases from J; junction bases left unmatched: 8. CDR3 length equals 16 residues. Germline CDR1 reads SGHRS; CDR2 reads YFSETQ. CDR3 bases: TGCGCCAGCAGCTTGGCCAAAGGGACAGGGAAGTACGAGCAGTACTTC. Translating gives CASSLAKGTGKYEQYF. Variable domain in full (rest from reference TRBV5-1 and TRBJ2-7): KAGVTQTPRYLIKTRGQQVTLSCSPISGHRSVSWYQQTPGQGLQFLFEYFSETQRNKGNFPGRFSGRQFSNSRSEMNVSTLELGDSALYLCASSLAKGTGKYEQYFGPGTRLTVT.

The CDR3 DNA reads TGTGCCAGCAGCCGACTAGGTGGGAACACTGAAGCTTTCTTT. Its protein product is CASSRLGGNTEAFF. The chain combines TRBV7-2 with TRBJ1-1; unclear D gene. The V end was cut by 5 bases, the J end by 1 base, with 11 bases between. Germline CDR1 reads SGHTA; CDR2 reads FQGNSA. The CDR3 is 14 amino acids.

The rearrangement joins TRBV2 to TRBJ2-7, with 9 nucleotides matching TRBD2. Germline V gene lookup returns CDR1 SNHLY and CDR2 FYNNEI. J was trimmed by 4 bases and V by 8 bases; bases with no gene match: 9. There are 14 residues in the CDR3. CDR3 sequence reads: CASGRLAGKYEQYF. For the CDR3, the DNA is TGTGCCAGCGGGCGGCTAGCGGGGAAGTACGAGCAGTACTTC.